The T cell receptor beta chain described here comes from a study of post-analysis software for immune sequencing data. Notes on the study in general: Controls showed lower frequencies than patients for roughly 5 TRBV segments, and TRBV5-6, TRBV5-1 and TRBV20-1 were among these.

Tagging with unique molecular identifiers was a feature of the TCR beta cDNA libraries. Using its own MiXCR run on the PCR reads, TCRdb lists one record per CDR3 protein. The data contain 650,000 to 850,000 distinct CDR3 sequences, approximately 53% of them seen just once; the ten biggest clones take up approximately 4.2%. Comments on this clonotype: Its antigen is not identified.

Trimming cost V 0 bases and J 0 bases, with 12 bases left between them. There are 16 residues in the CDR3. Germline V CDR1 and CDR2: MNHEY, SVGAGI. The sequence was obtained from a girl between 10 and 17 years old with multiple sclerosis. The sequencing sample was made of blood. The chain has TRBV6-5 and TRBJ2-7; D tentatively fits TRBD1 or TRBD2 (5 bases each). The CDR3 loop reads CASSYSRGPLSYEQYF. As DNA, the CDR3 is TGTGCCAGCAGTTACTCGAGGGGACCCCTCTCCTACGAGCAGTACTTC.